The 13 T cell receptor beta chains below come from one sample, sequenced in a study of blood T cell repertoires in COVID-19. Assay: immunoSEQ multiplex PCR; the TCRdb copy retains only in-frame clones and omits some. The sample includes about 230,000 clones, around 80% of them seen just once. The sequenced sample was peripheral blood. The source of these receptors is a middle-aged man with acute or convalescent COVID-19.

This clone was counted a few times. The rearrangement joins TRBV5-1 to TRBJ2-4, with TRBD2 as a possible D gene (5 bases). The CDR3 contains 14 residues. Trimming pared 0 bases from V and 8 bases from J, leaving 12 bases between. Germline-derived CDR1 and CDR2 are SGHRS and YFSETQ. The CDR3 sequence is CASSLGGFRDIQYF. CDR3 nucleotide sequence: TGCGCCAGCAGCTTGGGAGGGTTTAGGGACATTCAGTACTTC.

This clone showed up just once. The chain joins TRBV9 to TRBJ2-4; TRBD2 aligns across 7 bases. This CDR3 spans 16 amino acids. The V and J ends lost 0 bases and 3 bases, in that order; junction bases with no gene match: 6. Germline-derived CDR1 and CDR2 are SGDLS and YYNGEE. DNA of the CDR3: TGTGCCAGCAGCGTAGAGGCGGGGGATGACAAAAACATTCAGTACTTC. Its translation: CASSVEAGDDKNIQYF.

The CDR3 spells CASSLGPPDTQYF. CDR3 nucleotides: TGTGCCAGCAGCTTAGGCCCCCCGGATACGCAGTATTTT. The chain has TRBV7-3 and TRBJ2-3; D ambiguous. Germline lookup yields CDR1 SGHTA and CDR2 FQGTGA. V was shortened by 2 bases and J by 6 bases, with 9 bases between the two germline ends. The CDR3 has 13 residues.

There are a few counts of this clone. The V call is TRBV7-9, the J call TRBJ2-7; the match to TRBD2 covers 12 bases. Germline lookup yields CDR1 SEHNR and CDR2 FQNEAQ (reference sequence). The CDR3 spans 19 residues. Losses at the gene ends were 0 bases for V and 3 bases for J; bases not matched to a gene: 12. The CDR3 sequence: CASSLAAGSLTSGSYEQYF. The CDR3 region has the DNA TGTGCCAGCAGCTTAGCGGCGGGCAGCCTGACTAGCGGGAGCTACGAGCAGTACTTC.

V and J are TRBV28 and TRBJ2-7, with TRBD1 as a possible D gene (6 bases). The germline CDR1 and CDR2 sequences are MDHEN and SYDVKM. Between the trimmed V and J ends, which lost 2 bases and 2 bases, there was a span of 19 bases. The CDR3 runs to 17 residues. CDR3 sequence (DNA): TGTGCCAGCAGTTTACTCGACATCCTACAGGGCACCTACGAGCAGTACTTC. It specifies CASSLLDILQGTYEQYF.

This chain uses TRBV3-1 (or the pseudogene TRBV3-2) with TRBJ1-1, with TRBD1 identical over 7 bases. CDR3 length: 11 residues. Germline CDR1 LGHDT, CDR2 YNNKEL (reference sequence). V lost 6 bases and J lost 11; bases outside the gene matches: 6. In nucleotides, the CDR3 is TGTGCCAGCAGAGACAGGGAAGACGCTTTCTTT. This translates into CASRDREDAFF.

This clone was seen a handful of times. J is TRBJ1-2 and V is TRBV6-2 or TRBV6-3, with 8 positions matching TRBD1. Losses at the gene ends were 6 bases for V and 0 bases for J; bases not matched to a gene: 6. Per the germline V gene, CDR1 is MNHEY and CDR2 is SVGEGT. CDR3 size: 15 residues. This CDR3 is CASSTGQGANYGYTF. CDR3 nucleotides: TGTGCCAGCAGCACTGGACAGGGAGCTAACTATGGCTACACCTTC.

The chain couples TRBV2 to TRBJ2-7, with D perhaps TRBD2 (6 bases). The V gene's germline CDR1 is SNHLY and CDR2 FYNNEI. This CDR3 has 13 amino acids. V was cut by 4 bases and J by 3 bases, with 10 bases left in between. As DNA, the CDR3 is TGTGCCAGCAGTGCTCTAGCGAGCTACGAGCAGTACTTC. Residues: CASSALASYEQYF.

This clone was picked up one time. The chain has TRBV9 and TRBJ1-2; D is perhaps TRBD1 (5 bases). In germline, CDR1 is SGDLS, CDR2 YYNGEE. The CDR3 spans 14 residues. V was cut by 4 bases and J by 8 bases, with 18 bases left in between. The DNA for the CDR3 is TGTGCCAGCAGCCCTACCGTGGGGGGGAGCGGCTACACCTTC. Translated, it gives CASSPTVGGSGYTF. Using reference TRBV9 and TRBJ1-2 for the parts outside the CDR3, the full variable domain is DSGVTQTPKHLITATGQRVTLRCSPRSGDLSVYWYQQSLDQGLQFLIQYYNGEERAKGNILERFSAQQFPDLHSELNLSSLELGDSALYFCASSPTVGGSGYTFGSGTRLTVV.

The chain recombines TRBV7-3 with TRBJ1-1, with 8 bases fitting TRBD1. The V and J ends lost 5 bases and 0 bases, in that order; junction bases with no gene match: 5. Germline CDR1 reads SGHTA; CDR2 reads FQGTGA. The length of the CDR3 is 15 residues. The CDR3 DNA follows: TGTGCCAGCAGCCGCGGGACAGGCATGAACACTGAAGCTTTCTTT. Its protein product is CASSRGTGMNTEAFF.

The chain combines TRBV7-2 with TRBJ1-1; D gene uncertain. The CDR3 loop spans 15 amino acids. Looked up from germline, CDR1 is SGHTA and CDR2 is FQGNSA. The V end lost 2 bases, the J end lost 8 bases, and 18 bases lay between the germline ends. The CDR3: CASSLSQAVEWEAFF. The CDR3, as DNA: TGTGCCAGCAGCTTAAGCCAGGCTGTCGAATGGGAAGCTTTCTTT.

This sequence joins TRBV7-2 and TRBJ1-5; D is ambiguous. The CDR3 spans 15 residues. Trimming pared 4 bases from V and 4 bases from J, leaving 14 bases between. The V gene's germline CDR1 is SGHTA and CDR2 FQGNSA. This CDR3 is CASSSSAGGNQPQHF. CDR3 bases: TGTGCCAGCAGCTCTTCTGCAGGAGGGAATCAGCCCCAGCATTTT.

The rearrangement uses TRBV7-2 and TRBJ1-5; no definite D call. Germline V gene sequence: CDR1 SGHTA, CDR2 FQGNSA. With 1 base removed from V and 4 bases from J, the gap between germline ends came to 8 bases. The CDR3 has 14 amino acids. CDR3 DNA sequence: TGTGCCAGCAGCTTAGGTCTTTTAAATCAGCCCCAGCATTTT. Residues: CASSLGLLNQPQHF.